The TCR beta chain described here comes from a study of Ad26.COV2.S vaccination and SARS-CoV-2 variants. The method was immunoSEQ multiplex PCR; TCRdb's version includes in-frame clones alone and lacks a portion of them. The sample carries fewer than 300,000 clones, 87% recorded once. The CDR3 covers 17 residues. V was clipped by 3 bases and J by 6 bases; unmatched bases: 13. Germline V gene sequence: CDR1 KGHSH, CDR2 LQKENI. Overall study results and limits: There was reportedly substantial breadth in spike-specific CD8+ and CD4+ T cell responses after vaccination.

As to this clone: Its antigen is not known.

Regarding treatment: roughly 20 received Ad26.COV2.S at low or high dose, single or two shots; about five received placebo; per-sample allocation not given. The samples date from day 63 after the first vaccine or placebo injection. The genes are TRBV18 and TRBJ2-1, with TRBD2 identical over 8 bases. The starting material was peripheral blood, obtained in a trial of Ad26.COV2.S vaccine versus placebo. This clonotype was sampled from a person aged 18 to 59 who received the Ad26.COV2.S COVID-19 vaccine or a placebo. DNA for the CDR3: TGTGCCAGCTCACCTGGTCTGGTGCGGGGGGCGACCAATGAGCAGTTCTTC. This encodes CASSPGLVRGATNEQFF.